Below are 16 T cell receptor beta chains sequenced from a single sample in a study of Ad26.COV2.S vaccination and SARS-CoV-2 variants. Treatment reported: approximately 18 received Ad26.COV2.S at low or high dose, single or two shots; 5 received placebo; per-sample allocation not given. It was on day 63 after the first vaccine or placebo injection that samples were taken. The protocol was immunoSEQ multiplex PCR, while the TCRdb copy is restricted to in-frame clones and leaves out a portion. The sample records approximately 300,000 clones, around four fifths being singletons. The material sequenced was peripheral blood, taken in a trial of Ad26.COV2.S vaccine versus placebo. The receptors come from a person between 18 and 59 years old who received the Ad26.COV2.S COVID-19 vaccine or a placebo.

This chain uses TRBV5-4 with TRBJ1-1; D call uncertain. This CDR3 has 14 amino acids. Germline V gives CDR1 SGHNT, CDR2 YYREEE (reference sequence). Trimming removed 1 base from V and 1 base from J, with 8 bases in between. CDR3 region: CASSLTAANTEAFF. The CDR3 DNA sequence: TGTGCCAGCAGCTTGACAGCAGCGAACACTGAAGCTTTCTTT.

The DNA of the CDR3 is TGTGCCAGTAGTATAAGGGACGGCAATTCACCCCTCCACTTT. This gives the protein CASSIRDGNSPLHF. The chain employs TRBV19 and TRBJ1-6, with TRBD1 as a possible D gene (5 bases). V was pared by 2 bases and J by 7 bases, with 9 bases between. Germline V gives CDR1 LNHDA, CDR2 SQIVND (reference sequence). There are 14 residues in the CDR3.

This clone occurred a few times. The chain has TRBV30 and TRBJ1-1; D remains unclear. The CDR3 has 11 amino acids. V was cut by 5 bases and J by 8 bases, with 12 bases left in between. Germline V gene data show CDR1 as GTSNPN and CDR2 as SVGIG (reference sequence). This chain's CDR3 is CAWSQQREAFF. The DNA of the CDR3 is TGTGCCTGGTCCCAACAGAGGGAAGCTTTCTTT.

This chain connects TRBV7-2 to TRBJ2-4; 7 bases are shared with TRBD1. There are 16 residues in the CDR3. Trimming at V came to 5 bases and at J to 1 base, leaving 8 bases not matched to a gene. Germline CDR1 is SGHTA and CDR2 is FQGNSA. CDR3 sequence: CASSLRQGLAKNIQYF. The CDR3 coding sequence is TGTGCCAGCAGCCTTCGACAGGGCCTGGCCAAAAACATTCAGTACTTC.

This clone came up a few times. CDR3 bases: TGTGCCAGTGGGGGTCTAGCGGGGGTTATCGGGGAGCTGTTTTTT. Translating gives CASGGLAGVIGELFF. V is TRBV25-1 and J is TRBJ2-2, with TRBD2 matching over 10 bases. Germline CDR1 MGHDK, CDR2 SYGVNS. The CDR3 is 15 amino acids. With 9 bases clipped from V and 7 bases from J, the junction kept 11 bases outside the gene matches.

V gene TRBV14 combines with J gene TRBJ2-1, with TRBD1 identical over 11 bases. Germline-derived CDR1 and CDR2 are SGHDN and FVKESK. The CDR3 spans 18 residues. V gave up 0 bases and J gave up 3 bases; unmatched junction bases: 7. This CDR3 is CASSQDLPGTGGYNEQFF. DNA for the CDR3: TGTGCCAGCAGCCAAGATCTTCCCGGGACAGGGGGCTACAATGAGCAGTTCTTC.

The gene calls are TRBV4-1 and TRBJ1-5; D is ambiguous. V shed 4 bases and J shed 0 bases, with 7 bases lying between them. Germline V gives CDR1 MGHRA, CDR2 YSYEKL. The CDR3 spans 14 residues. The CDR3 protein is CASSPVNSNQPQHF. The CDR3, as DNA: TGCGCCAGCAGCCCCGTCAATAGCAATCAGCCCCAGCATTTT.

The rearrangement uses TRBV11-2 and TRBJ2-3; D is perhaps TRBD2 (7 bases). Germline V gene data show CDR1 as SGHAT and CDR2 as FQNNGV. Trimming pared 0 bases from V and 4 bases from J, leaving 11 bases between. This CDR3 has 15 residues. The CDR3 DNA reads as TGTGCCAGCAGCTTAGAACGGGGGGCTTCAGATACGCAGTATTTT. It is translated as CASSLERGASDTQYF.

The CDR3 DNA reads TGTGCCAGCAATGAGGACAGGGGTCAATATGGCTACACCTTC. As protein: CASNEDRGQYGYTF. The J gene is TRBJ1-2, the V gene TRBV6-6, with 9 nucleotides matching TRBD1. J gave up 5 bases and V 7 bases, and 8 bases lay outside the gene matches. The germline V gene has CDR1 MNHNY and CDR2 SVGAGI (reference sequence). The CDR3 is 14 amino acids.

The CDR3 loop is CASVWNTEAFF. In DNA, the CDR3 is TGCGCCAGCGTCTGGAACACTGAAGCTTTCTTT. The chain is built from TRBV10-2 and TRBJ1-1, with D hard to call. From germline, CDR1 is WSHSY and CDR2 SAAADI. Trimming left V 8 bases short and J 1 base short, with 5 bases between. The length of the CDR3 is 11 residues.

The rearrangement links TRBV3-1 (or the pseudogene TRBV3-2) to TRBJ2-1, with TRBD2 as a possible D gene (5 bases). The CDR3 loop spans 14 amino acids. From germline, CDR1 is LGHDT and CDR2 YNNKEL (reference sequence). V lost 6 bases, J lost 4 bases, and 13 bases lay in between. This CDR3 is CASSTEARYNEQFF. CDR3 nucleotides: TGTGCCAGCAGTACGGAGGCCCGTTACAATGAGCAGTTCTTC.

This chain joins TRBV12-5 and TRBJ2-7; D call uncertain. The CDR3 has 14 residues. Germline CDR1 reads LGHNT; CDR2 reads FRNRAP. V was cut by 7 bases and J by 2 bases, with 15 bases left in between. The CDR3 DNA is TGTGCTAGTGCCAACTACGGCGGCACCTACGAGCAGTACTTC. Its protein is CASANYGGTYEQYF.

This chain uses TRBV27 with TRBJ2-3; D remains ambiguous. The CDR3 runs to 14 residues. CDR1 is MNHEY and CDR2 is SMNVEV in the germline V gene (reference sequence). Trimming took 2 bases from V and 0 from J, leaving 6 bases between them. The CDR3 loop is CASSLGWSTDTQYF. Here the CDR3 DNA reads TGTGCCAGCAGTTTAGGATGGAGCACAGATACGCAGTATTTT.

The chain recombines TRBV27 with TRBJ2-5; D ambiguous. V was trimmed by 0 bases and J by 5 bases, leaving 7 bases between them. Per the germline V gene, CDR1 is MNHEY and CDR2 is SMNVEV (reference sequence). This CDR3 spans 13 amino acids. The CDR3 spells CASSLSLSETQYF. CDR3 DNA: TGTGCCAGCAGTTTATCATTGTCGGAGACCCAGTACTTC.

The chain carries TRBV5-1 and TRBJ2-2; 9 bases agree with TRBD2. Trimming at V came to 4 bases and at J to 0 bases, leaving 4 bases not matched to a gene. The V gene's germline CDR1 is SGHRS and CDR2 YFSETQ. The CDR3 is 16 residues long. CDR3: CASSPGLAANTGELFF. CDR3 coding DNA: TGCGCCAGCAGCCCGGGACTAGCAGCGAACACCGGGGAGCTGTTTTTT.

The chain has TRBV28 and TRBJ2-4; the match to TRBD1 covers 8 bases. Germline CDR1 reads MDHEN; CDR2 reads SYDVKM. V was pared by 6 bases and J by 3 bases, with 13 bases of the junction left unmatched. The CDR3 runs 17 residues. The CDR3 protein is CASSRRGPYKVKNIQYF. The DNA for the CDR3 is TGTGCCAGCAGCCGCAGGGGGCCCTATAAAGTCAAAAACATTCAGTACTTC.